The rows below give T cell receptor beta chains drawn from one sample of a study of T cells expressing NK-cell markers. No DNA is given; TCRdb re-called the 5' RACE reads and lists each CDR3 protein once. The sample's table shows 500,000 to 700,000 distinct CDR3 sequences. Sequenced: blood T cells: a sorted CD56 or NKG2C T cell subset, CD4+ or CD8+ T cells, or bulk PBMC T cells (not recorded which). The origin of the receptors is a man aged 18 to 30 in good health. Both conserved end residues are part of each CDR3. Each record gives: V gene, J gene, CDR3 protein.

v_gene: TRBV5-1
j_gene: TRBJ2-1
CDR3aa: CASSLARVGSYNEQFF

v_gene: TRBV5-6
j_gene: TRBJ2-1
CDR3aa: CASSLLSGGLAGSNEQFF

v_gene: TRBV2
j_gene: TRBJ2-5
CDR3aa: CASSDVVGGETQYF

v_gene: TRBV12-3/TRBV12-4
j_gene: TRBJ1-2
CDR3aa: CASSLGSSGYYGYTF

v_gene: TRBV15
j_gene: TRBJ2-3
CDR3aa: CATSRQGGSSTDTQYF

v_gene: TRBV12-3/TRBV12-4
j_gene: TRBJ1-2
CDR3aa: CASSLTSGAYGYTF

v_gene: TRBV12-3/TRBV12-4
j_gene: TRBJ2-7
CDR3aa: CASSFRPDGVHEQYF

v_gene: TRBV5-1
j_gene: TRBJ2-5
CDR3aa: CASSYFRGGEETQYF

v_gene: TRBV20-1
j_gene: TRBJ2-3
CDR3aa: CSARGDSSTDTQYF

v_gene: TRBV6-5
j_gene: TRBJ1-1
CDR3aa: CASSYGKMNTEAFF

v_gene: TRBV27
j_gene: TRBJ1-6
CDR3aa: CASSFSSSPLHF

v_gene: TRBV5-1
j_gene: TRBJ1-3
CDR3aa: CASSKDRGSGNTIYF

v_gene: TRBV20-1
j_gene: TRBJ2-3
CDR3aa: CSARSWGSAVTDTQYF

v_gene: TRBV20-1
j_gene: TRBJ2-3
CDR3aa: CSASVDGEEDTQYF

v_gene: TRBV7-9
j_gene: TRBJ2-5
CDR3aa: CASSLDPRGQYF

v_gene: TRBV3-1
j_gene: TRBJ2-5
CDR3aa: CASSQEGARGRETQYF

v_gene: TRBV6-1
j_gene: TRBJ1-1
CDR3aa: CASSPGTGARTEAFF

v_gene: TRBV12-3/TRBV12-4
j_gene: TRBJ2-5
CDR3aa: CASRSRPPGRETQYF